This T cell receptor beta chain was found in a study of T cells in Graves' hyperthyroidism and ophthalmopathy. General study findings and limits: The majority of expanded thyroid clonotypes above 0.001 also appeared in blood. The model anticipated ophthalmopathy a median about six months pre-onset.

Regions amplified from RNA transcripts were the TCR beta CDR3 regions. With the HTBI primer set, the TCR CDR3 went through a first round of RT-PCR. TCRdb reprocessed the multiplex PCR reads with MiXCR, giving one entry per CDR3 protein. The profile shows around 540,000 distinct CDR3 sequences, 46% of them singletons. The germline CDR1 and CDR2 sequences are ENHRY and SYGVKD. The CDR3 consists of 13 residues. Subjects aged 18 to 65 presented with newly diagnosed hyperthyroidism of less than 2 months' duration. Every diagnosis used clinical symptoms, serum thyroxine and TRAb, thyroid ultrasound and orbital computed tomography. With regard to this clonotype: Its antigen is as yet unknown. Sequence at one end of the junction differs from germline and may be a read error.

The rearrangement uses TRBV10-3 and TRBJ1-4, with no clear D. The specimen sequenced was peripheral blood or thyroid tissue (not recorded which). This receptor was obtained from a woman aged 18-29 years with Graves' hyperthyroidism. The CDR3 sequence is CASSYGDNEKLFF. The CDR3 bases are TGTGCCAGCAGTTACGGGGATAATGAAAAACTGTTTTTT.